This TCR beta chain comes out of a study of cytomegalovirus exposure and HLA in healthy donors. Background on the study: The study's early data release held some 85 million unique TCRs from HLA-typed donors.

Trimming pared 1 base from V and 7 bases from J, leaving 13 bases between. Germline CDR1 and CDR2: SGHVS and FNYEAQ. The CDR3 is made up of 15 amino acids. Researchers ran the PCR with 60 Vbeta and 13 Jbeta primers. TCRdb keeps only in-frame clones here, not all; method: immunoSEQ multiplex PCR. The sample has fewer than 100,000 clones, and its top ten clones hold 0.58%. Notes on this clone: The antigen is unknown.

General observations from the study: The authors reported that TCR beta sequences could predict HLA-A and HLA-B alleles. These predictions were accurate for most subjects in the first cohort.

Source material: PBMCs. This clonotype originated in a middle-aged man in good health and CMV-seronegative. The chain has TRBV7-6 and TRBJ1-4; D is possibly TRBD1 (6 bases). DNA for the CDR3: TGTGCCAGCAGCTTAGTTGGGGGGGCCGGTGAAAAACTGTTTTTT. Amino acid sequence: CASSLVGGAGEKLFF. The entire variable domain, with the rest obtained from reference TRBV7-6 and TRBJ1-4, is as follows: GAGVSQSPRYKVTKRGQDVALRCDPISGHVSLYWYRQALGQGPEFLTYFNYEAQQDKSGLPNDRFSAERPEGSISTLTIQRTEQRDSAMYRCASSLVGGAGEKLFFGSGTQLSVL.